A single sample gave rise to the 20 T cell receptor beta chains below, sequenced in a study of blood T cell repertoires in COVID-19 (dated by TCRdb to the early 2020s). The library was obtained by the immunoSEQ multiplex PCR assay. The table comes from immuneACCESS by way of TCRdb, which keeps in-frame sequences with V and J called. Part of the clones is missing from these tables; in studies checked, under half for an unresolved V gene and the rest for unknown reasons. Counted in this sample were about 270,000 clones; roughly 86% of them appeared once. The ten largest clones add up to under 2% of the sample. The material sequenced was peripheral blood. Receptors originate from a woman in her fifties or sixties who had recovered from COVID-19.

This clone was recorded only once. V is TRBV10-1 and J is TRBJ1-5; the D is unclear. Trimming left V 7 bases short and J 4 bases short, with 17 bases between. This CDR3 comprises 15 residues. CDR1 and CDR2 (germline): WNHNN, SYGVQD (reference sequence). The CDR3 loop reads CASTRVTSLNQPQHF. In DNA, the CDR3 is TGCGCCAGCACCCGGGTCACGAGTCTTAATCAGCCCCAGCATTTT.

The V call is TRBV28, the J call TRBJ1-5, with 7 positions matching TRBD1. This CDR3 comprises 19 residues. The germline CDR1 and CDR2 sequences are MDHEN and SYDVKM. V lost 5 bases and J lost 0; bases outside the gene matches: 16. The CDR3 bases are TGTGCCAGCAGTCCCACTTGGGGCAGGGGGATCCTTAGCAATCAGCCCCAGCATTTT. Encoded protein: CASSPTWGRGILSNQPQHF.

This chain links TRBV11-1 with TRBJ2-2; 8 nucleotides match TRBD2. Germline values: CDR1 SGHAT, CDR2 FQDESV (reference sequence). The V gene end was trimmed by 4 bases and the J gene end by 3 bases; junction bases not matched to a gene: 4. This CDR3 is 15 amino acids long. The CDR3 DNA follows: TGTGCCAGCAGCTCGCGGGGGGCTCACACCGGGGAGCTGTTTTTT. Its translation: CASSSRGAHTGELFF. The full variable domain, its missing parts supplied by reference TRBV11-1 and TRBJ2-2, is EAEVAQSPRYKITEKSQAVAFWCDPISGHATLYWYRQILGQGPELLVQFQDESVVDDSQLPKDRFSAERLKGVDSTLKIQPAELGDSAMYLCASSSRGAHTGELFFGEGSRLTVL.

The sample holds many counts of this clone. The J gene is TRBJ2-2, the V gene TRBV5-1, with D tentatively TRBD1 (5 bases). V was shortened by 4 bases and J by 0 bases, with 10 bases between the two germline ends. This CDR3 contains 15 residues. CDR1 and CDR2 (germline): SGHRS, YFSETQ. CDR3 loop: CASSQDTPNTGELFF. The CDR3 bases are TGCGCCAGCAGCCAGGACACTCCGAACACCGGGGAGCTGTTTTTT.

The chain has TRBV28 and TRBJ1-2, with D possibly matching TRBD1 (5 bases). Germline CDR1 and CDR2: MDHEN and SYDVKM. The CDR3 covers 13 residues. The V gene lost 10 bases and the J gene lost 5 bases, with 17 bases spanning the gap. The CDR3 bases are TGTGCCAACCTAGACAGTGACACTTATGGCTACACCTTC. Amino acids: CANLDSDTYGYTF.

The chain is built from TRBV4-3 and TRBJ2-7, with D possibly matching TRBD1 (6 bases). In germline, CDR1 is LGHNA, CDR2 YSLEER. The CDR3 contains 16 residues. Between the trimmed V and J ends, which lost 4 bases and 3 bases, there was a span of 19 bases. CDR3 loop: CASSPEGDGQLYEQYF. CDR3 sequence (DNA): TGCGCCAGCAGCCCCGAGGGGGACGGACAGCTCTACGAGCAGTACTTC.

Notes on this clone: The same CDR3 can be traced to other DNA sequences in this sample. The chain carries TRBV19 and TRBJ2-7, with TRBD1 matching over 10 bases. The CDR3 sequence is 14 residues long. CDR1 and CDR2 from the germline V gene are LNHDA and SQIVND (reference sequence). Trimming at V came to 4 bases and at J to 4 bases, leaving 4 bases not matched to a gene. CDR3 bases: TGTGCCAGTAGTACGACAGGGGGCTCTTACGAGCAGTACTTC. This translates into CASSTTGGSYEQYF.

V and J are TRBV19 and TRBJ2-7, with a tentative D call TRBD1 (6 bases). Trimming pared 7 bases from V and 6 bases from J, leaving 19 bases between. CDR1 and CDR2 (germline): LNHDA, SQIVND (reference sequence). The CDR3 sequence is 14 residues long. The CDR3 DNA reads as TGTGCCAGTAATACAGGGCCTTCTCTTGGCGAGCAGTACTTC. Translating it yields CASNTGPSLGEQYF.

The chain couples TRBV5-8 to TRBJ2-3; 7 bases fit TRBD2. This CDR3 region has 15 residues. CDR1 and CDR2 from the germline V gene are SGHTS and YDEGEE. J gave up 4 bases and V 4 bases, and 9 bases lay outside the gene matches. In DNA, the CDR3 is TGTGCCAGCAGCGCCCAACTAGCGTACCCAGATACGCAGTATTTT. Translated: CASSAQLAYPDTQYF. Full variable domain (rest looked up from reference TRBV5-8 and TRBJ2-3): EAGVTQSPTHLIKTRGQQATLRCSPISGHTSVYWYQQALGLGLQFLLWYDEGEERNRGNFPPRFSGRQFPNYSSELNVNALELEDSALYLCASSAQLAYPDTQYFGPGTRLTVL.

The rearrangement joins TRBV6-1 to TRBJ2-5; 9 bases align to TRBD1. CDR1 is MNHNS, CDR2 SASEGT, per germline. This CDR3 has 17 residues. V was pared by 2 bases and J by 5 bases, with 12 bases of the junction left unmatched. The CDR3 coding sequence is TGTGCCAGCAGTGAAAGTCACCGGACAGGGGTCGGGGAGACCCAGTACTTC. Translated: CASSESHRTGVGETQYF.

The CDR3 DNA sequence: TGTGCCAGCAGTCCAAGGGGACTCCACCTTGGAGCTTTCTTT. Translation: CASSPRGLHLGAFF. This chain connects TRBV6-5 to TRBJ1-1, with a tentative D call TRBD1 (5 bases). The CDR3 extends over 14 amino acids. Looked up from germline, CDR1 is MNHEY and CDR2 is SVGAGI. V dropped 5 bases and J dropped 10 bases, with 20 bases sitting between them.

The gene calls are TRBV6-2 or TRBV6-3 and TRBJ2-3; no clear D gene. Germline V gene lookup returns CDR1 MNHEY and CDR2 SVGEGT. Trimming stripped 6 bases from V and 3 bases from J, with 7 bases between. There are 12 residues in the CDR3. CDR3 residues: CASSPRTDTQYF. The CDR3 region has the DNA TGTGCCAGCAGCCCGAGAACAGATACGCAGTATTTT.

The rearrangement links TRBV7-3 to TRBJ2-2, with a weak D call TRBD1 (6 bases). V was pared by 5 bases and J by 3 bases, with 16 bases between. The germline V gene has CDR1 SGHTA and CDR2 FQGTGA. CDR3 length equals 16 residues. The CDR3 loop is CASSNPQGPYTGELFF. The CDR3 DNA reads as TGTGCCAGCAGCAACCCGCAGGGGCCCTACACCGGGGAGCTGTTTTTT.

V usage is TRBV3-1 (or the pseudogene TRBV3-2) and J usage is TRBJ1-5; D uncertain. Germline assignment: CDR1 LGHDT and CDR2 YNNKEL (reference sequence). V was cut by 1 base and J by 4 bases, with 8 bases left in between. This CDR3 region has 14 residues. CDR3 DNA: TGTGCCAGCAGCCAAGCCGGCAGGAATCAGCCCCAGCATTTT. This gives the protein CASSQAGRNQPQHF.

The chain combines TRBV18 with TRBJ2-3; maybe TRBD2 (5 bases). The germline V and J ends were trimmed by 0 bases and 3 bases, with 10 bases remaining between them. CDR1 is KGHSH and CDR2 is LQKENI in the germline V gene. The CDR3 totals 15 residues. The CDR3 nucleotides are TGTGCCAGCTCACCACCGGGTAGAGGGACAGATACGCAGTATTTT. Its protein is CASSPPGRGTDTQYF.

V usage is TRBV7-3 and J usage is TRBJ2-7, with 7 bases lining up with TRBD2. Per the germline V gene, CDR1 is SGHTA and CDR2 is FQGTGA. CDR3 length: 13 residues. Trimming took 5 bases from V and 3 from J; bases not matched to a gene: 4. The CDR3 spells CASSQGLYYEQYF. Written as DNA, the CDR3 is TGTGCCAGCAGCCAGGGACTATACTACGAGCAGTACTTC.

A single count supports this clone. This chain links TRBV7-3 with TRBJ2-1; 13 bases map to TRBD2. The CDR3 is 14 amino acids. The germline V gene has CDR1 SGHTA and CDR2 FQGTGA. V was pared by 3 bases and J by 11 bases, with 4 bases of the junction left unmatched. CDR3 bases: TGTGCCAGCAGCTTCGGACTAGCGGGGGACCAGCAGTTCTTC. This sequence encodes CASSFGLAGDQQFF.

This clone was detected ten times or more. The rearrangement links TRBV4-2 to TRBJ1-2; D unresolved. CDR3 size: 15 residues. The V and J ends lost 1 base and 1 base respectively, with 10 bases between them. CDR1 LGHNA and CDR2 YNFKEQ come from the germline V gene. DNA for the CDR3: TGTGCCAGCAGCCAAGTTCCAGATCTTAACTATGGCTACACCTTC. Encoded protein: CASSQVPDLNYGYTF.

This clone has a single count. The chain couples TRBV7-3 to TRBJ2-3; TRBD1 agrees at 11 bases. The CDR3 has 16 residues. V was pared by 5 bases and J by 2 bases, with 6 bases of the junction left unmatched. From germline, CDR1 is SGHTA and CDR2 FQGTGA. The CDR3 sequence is CASSPGTGGNTDTQYF. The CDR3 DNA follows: TGTGCCAGCAGCCCAGGGACAGGGGGGAACACAGATACGCAGTATTTT.

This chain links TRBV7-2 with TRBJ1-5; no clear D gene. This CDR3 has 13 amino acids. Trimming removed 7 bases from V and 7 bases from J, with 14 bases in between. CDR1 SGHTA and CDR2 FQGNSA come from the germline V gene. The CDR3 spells CASTYTSGQPQHF. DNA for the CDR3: TGTGCCAGCACTTACACCAGCGGACAGCCCCAGCATTTT.